These 21 T cell receptor beta chains were sequenced from one sample in a study of neurological immune-mediated disorders. TCRdb re-derived calls from the 5' RACE reads in MiXCR, one entry per CDR3 protein. The table records some 79,000 distinct CDR3 sequences, 14% of them present only once. Sequencing was done on a sample of PBMCs. The receptors originated from a woman aged 50 to 60 in good health.

This clonotype has only a few counts. A much larger clone lies one base from this, so it may be a read error. The chain employs TRBV5-1 and TRBJ2-1; possible D gene TRBD2, 6 bases. CDR1 SGHRS and CDR2 YFSETQ come from the germline V gene. CDR3 length equals 15 residues. Here the CDR3 reads CASSLGTTNYNELFF. As DNA, the CDR3 is TGCGCCAGCAGCTTGGGGACTACGAATTACAATGAGCTGTTCTTC.

This clonotype was seen ten or more times. The genes are TRBV3-1 and TRBJ2-1; D is uncertain. Germline V gene data show CDR1 as LGHDT and CDR2 as YNNKEL (reference sequence). Trimming shortened V by 1 base and J by 12 bases, and 10 bases separated the two germline ends. The CDR3 totals 12 residues. This CDR3 is CASSQGEQGQFF. CDR3 in DNA: TGTGCCAGCAGCCAAGGAGAACAAGGGCAGTTCTTC.

The J gene is TRBJ2-4, the V gene TRBV15, with 10 bases lining up with TRBD2. CDR1 and CDR2 from the germline V gene are LNHNV and YYDKDF (reference sequence). The CDR3 totals 18 residues. The junction had 6 bases not matched to a gene; V was cut back by 0 bases and J by 1 base. CDR3 sequence (DNA): TGTGCCACCAGCAGAGATAGCCTAGCGGGGGTCGCCAAAAACATTCAGTACTTC. Amino acids: CATSRDSLAGVAKNIQYF.

This chain uses TRBV10-3 with TRBJ2-7; no definite D call. CDR3 size: 14 residues. Per germline, CDR1 ENHRY and CDR2 SYGVKD. Trimming left V 3 bases short and J 6 bases short, with 15 bases between. CDR3 residues: CAISDNLVVSEQYF. CDR3 DNA: TGTGCCATCAGTGATAATCTAGTCGTCAGCGAGCAGTACTTC.

As for this clonotype: Possible read error: a much larger clone is one base away. J is TRBJ2-7 and V is TRBV29-1, with 9 bases that match TRBD1. The V gene's germline CDR1 is SQVTM and CDR2 ANQGSEA. CDR3 length equals 13 residues. V was clipped by 7 bases and J by 4 bases; unmatched bases: 8. The CDR3 loop is CSATTGGLYEQYF. The CDR3, as DNA: TGCAGCGCAACCACAGGGGGCTTGTACGAGCAGTACTTC.

This clonotype was recorded a few times. The J gene is TRBJ2-2, the V gene TRBV7-8; tentatively, D is TRBD2 (7 bases). Germline lookup yields CDR1 SGHVS and CDR2 FQNEAQ. Trimming stripped 4 bases from V and 5 bases from J, with 17 bases between. This CDR3 comprises 16 residues. The CDR3 region has the DNA TGTGCCAGCAGCTCCCGGGGGGCGCGAGAAACCGGGGAGCTGTTTTTT. Translated: CASSSRGARETGELFF.

This clonotype was observed at least ten times. The chain uses TRBV28 and TRBJ2-3; the match to TRBD2 covers 8 bases. CDR1 is MDHEN, CDR2 SYDVKM, per germline. The CDR3 sequence is 17 residues long. V lost 3 bases and J lost 4; bases outside the gene matches: 12. The CDR3, as DNA: TGTGCCAGCAGTTTCTCTGGTAGCGGGACTCGGCCAGATACGCAGTATTTT. Residues: CASSFSGSGTRPDTQYF.

Notes on this clonotype: Given a much more abundant clone one base away, this may be a read error. CDR3 region: CASSLGTLVEQYF. For the CDR3, the DNA is TGTGCCAGCAGTTTAGGGACCCTCGTCGAGCAGTACTTC. This chain connects TRBV12-3 or TRBV12-4 to TRBJ2-7; D is unresolved. The V and J ends lost 1 base and 6 bases respectively, with 10 bases between them. There are 13 residues in the CDR3.

The chain joins TRBV20-1 to TRBJ2-1; no clear D. Germline values: CDR1 DFQATT, CDR2 SNEGSKA (reference sequence). This CDR3 has 14 amino acids. Trimming took off 1 base at V and 0 bases at J, with 7 bases between the two ends. The DNA of the CDR3 is TGCAGTGCTAGAGGCGTAAGCTCCTACAATGAGCAGTTCTTC. This codes for CSARGVSSYNEQFF.

The rearrangement joins TRBV5-1 to TRBJ1-3, with D uncertain. Germline CDR1 is SGHRS and CDR2 is YFSETQ. The CDR3 loop spans 15 amino acids. V was pared by 0 bases and J by 4 bases, with 11 bases between. This CDR3 reads CASSLAAGKGNTIYF. The CDR3, as DNA: TGCGCCAGCAGCTTGGCCGCGGGGAAAGGAAACACCATATATTTT.

The chain joins TRBV5-1 to TRBJ2-7; tentative D call: TRBD2 (7 bases). The CDR3 contains 15 residues. Germline-derived CDR1 and CDR2 are SGHRS and YFSETQ. V lost 0 bases and J lost 4, with 14 bases in between. The CDR3 spells CASSLEPGGAYEQYF. In DNA, the CDR3 is TGCGCCAGCAGCTTGGAGCCGGGGGGCGCATACGAGCAGTACTTC.

The CDR3 DNA reads TGTGCCAGCAGCTTAATGCCCCCTGGACAGGTTCGGATCTCCTACGAGCAGTACTTC. Amino acids: CASSLMPPGQVRISYEQYF. V and J are TRBV7-6 and TRBJ2-7; 7 nucleotides agree with TRBD1. This CDR3 contains 19 residues. Germline values: CDR1 SGHVS, CDR2 FNYEAQ. Unmatched junction bases numbered 16, after V lost 2 bases and J lost 0 bases.

The sample holds a few counts of this clonotype. This rearrangement joins TRBV27 to TRBJ2-6, with 11 positions matching TRBD2. Germline V gives CDR1 MNHEY, CDR2 SMNVEV (reference sequence). The length of the CDR3 is 18 residues. Trimming cost V 4 bases and J 0 bases; bases outside gene matches: 5. CDR3 sequence reads: CASSSRLAGHSGANVLTF. The CDR3 nucleotides read TGTGCCAGCAGTTCAAGACTAGCGGGACACTCTGGGGCCAACGTCCTGACTTTC.

This clonotype showed up many times. The V and J genes are TRBV5-6 and TRBJ2-5, with D possibly TRBD1 on 6 matching bases. The length of the CDR3 is 15 residues. Trimming removed 4 bases from V and 7 bases from J, with 20 bases in between. In germline, CDR1 is SGHDT, CDR2 YYEEEE. The CDR3 here is CASSGDRLGSRTQYF. CDR3 DNA sequence: TGTGCCAGCAGCGGCGACAGGCTCGGGTCCAGGACCCAGTACTTC.

This clonotype was detected ten times or more. The V gene is TRBV2, the J gene TRBJ2-4, with D hard to call. CDR3 length: 14 amino acids. Germline CDR1 is SNHLY and CDR2 is FYNNEI. V gave up 2 bases and J gave up 3 bases, with 8 bases separating them. The chain's CDR3 is CASSETYGKNIQYF. Here the CDR3 DNA reads TGTGCCAGCAGTGAAACTTACGGCAAAAACATTCAGTACTTC. Filled out from reference TRBV2 and TRBJ2-4, the complete variable domain reads EPEVTQTPSHQVTQMGQEVILRCVPISNHLYFYWYRQILGQKVEFLVSFYNNEISEKSEIFDDQFSVERPDGSNFTLKIRSTKLEDSAMYFCASSETYGKNIQYFGAGTRLSVL.

This clonotype was counted many times. The chain couples TRBV19 to TRBJ2-5; D unclear. The length of the CDR3 is 15 residues. V was cut by 2 bases and J by 1 base, with 11 bases left in between. Germline CDR1 LNHDA, CDR2 SQIVND (reference sequence). The CDR3 reads CASSISAPSQETQYF. CDR3 DNA sequence: TGTGCCAGTAGTATAAGCGCGCCTTCCCAAGAGACCCAGTACTTC. The full variable domain, its missing parts supplied by reference TRBV19 and TRBJ2-5, is DGGITQSPKYLFRKEGQNVTLSCEQNLNHDAMYWYRQDPGQGLRLIYYSQIVNDFQKGDIAEGYSVSREKKESFPLTVTSAQKNPTAFYLCASSISAPSQETQYFGPGTRLLVL.

In its sample, this clonotype was seen many times. CDR3 sequence: CAWSRQGLNYGYTF. In DNA form, the CDR3 reads TGTGCCTGGAGCCGACAGGGCTTGAACTATGGCTACACCTTC. This sequence joins TRBV30 and TRBJ1-2; 7 bases agree with TRBD1. The V gene's germline CDR1 is GTSNPN and CDR2 SVGIG (reference sequence). V dropped 3 bases and J dropped 2; count of bases not matched to a gene: 6. CDR3 size: 14 residues.

There are many counts of this clonotype. A much more abundant neighbour one base away suggests this may be a read error. V is TRBV6-6 and J is TRBJ1-3; D is uncertain. Trimming pared 4 bases from V and 0 bases from J, leaving 4 bases between. Germline lookup yields CDR1 MNHNY and CDR2 SVGAGI (reference sequence). The CDR3 sequence is 13 residues long. The CDR3 nucleotides read TGTGCCAGCAGTTTTAGCTCTGGAAACACCATATATTTT. Translating it yields CASSFSSGNTIYF.

This clonotype was seen repeatedly, ten times or more. The chain links TRBV6-6 to TRBJ1-2; D gene uncertain. CDR1 is MNHNY, CDR2 SVGAGI, per germline (reference sequence). The CDR3 has 16 residues. The V end lost 8 bases, the J end lost 0 bases, and 19 bases lay between the germline ends. The CDR3 nucleotides read TGTGCCAGCTTAGGAGGGCCGAGCCGCACTAACTATGGCTACACCTTC. It yields the protein CASLGGPSRTNYGYTF.

The CDR3 region has the DNA TGTGCCAGCAGCCCTTTGGGACAGGGAGGATTGGAAGGCACTGAAGCTTTCTTT. Protein: CASSPLGQGGLEGTEAFF. The J gene is TRBJ1-1, the V gene TRBV6-5; 9 bases map to TRBD1. Losses at the gene ends were 6 bases for V and 4 bases for J; bases not matched to a gene: 18. The CDR3 has 18 residues. From germline, CDR1 is MNHEY and CDR2 SVGAGI.

This clonotype was recorded at least ten times. This chain links TRBV20-1 with TRBJ1-5; D uncertain. Germline V CDR1 and CDR2: DFQATT, SNEGSKA (reference sequence). The V end was cut by 2 bases, the J end by 4 bases, with 9 bases between. This CDR3 spans 13 amino acids. The DNA of the CDR3 is TGCAGTGCTAGACGGGGTCCTAATCAGCCCCAGCATTTT. It translates to CSARRGPNQPQHF.